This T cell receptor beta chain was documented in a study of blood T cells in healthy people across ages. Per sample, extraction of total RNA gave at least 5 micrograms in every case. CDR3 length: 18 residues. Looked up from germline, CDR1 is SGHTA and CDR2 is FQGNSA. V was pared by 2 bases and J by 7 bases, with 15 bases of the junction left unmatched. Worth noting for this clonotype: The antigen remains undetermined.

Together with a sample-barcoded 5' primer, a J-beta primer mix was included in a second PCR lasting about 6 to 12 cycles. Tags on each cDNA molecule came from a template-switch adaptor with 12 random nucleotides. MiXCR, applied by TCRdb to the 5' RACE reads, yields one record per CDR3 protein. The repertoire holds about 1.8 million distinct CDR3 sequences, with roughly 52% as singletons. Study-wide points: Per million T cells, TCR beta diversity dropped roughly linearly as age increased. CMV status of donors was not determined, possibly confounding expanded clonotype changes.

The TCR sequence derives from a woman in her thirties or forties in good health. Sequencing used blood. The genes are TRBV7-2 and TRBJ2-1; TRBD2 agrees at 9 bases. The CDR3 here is CASSLLFAGGPGRNEQFF. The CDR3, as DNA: TGTGCCAGCAGCTTACTGTTTGCGGGGGGGCCTGGGAGGAATGAGCAGTTCTTC.